These T cell receptor beta chains were read from a single sample in a study of blood T cells in healthy people across ages. A single record per CDR3 protein comes from TCRdb applying MiXCR to the 5' RACE reads. The sample lists over a million distinct CDR3 sequences; about 40% were seen once. Sequenced input: blood. The receptor source for this set is a woman younger than 35 in good health. The CDR3 runs from the conserved cysteine through the conserved F or W. D genes are given only for firm matches. Some rows have no size entry. The others give once, few or many, or a class for an expanded clone.

TGCAGCGTTGAAGACCGACAGGGTAGTGAAAAACTGTTTTTT | CSVEDRQGSEKLFF | TRBJ1-4 | TRBV29-1 | - | TRBD1
TGTGCCAGCAGGAAGGGACTGGATACGCAGTATTTT | CASRKGLDTQYF | TRBJ2-3 | TRBV27 | - | -
TGTGCCAGCAGTTTTAGATGGCTAGCGGGGACCACAGATACGCAGTATTTT | CASSFRWLAGTTDTQYF | TRBJ2-3 | TRBV6-5 | - | TRBD2
TGTGCCAGCAGCGTAGTTGCGGCTAGCACAGATACGCAGTATTTT | CASSVVAASTDTQYF | TRBJ2-3 | TRBV9 | few | -
TGTGCCAGCAGTACCAGGACTACTCGGGATGAGCAGTTCTTC | CASSTRTTRDEQFF | TRBJ2-1 | TRBV6-5 | - | -
TGTGCCTCGGATTCCGGGACGTTGAACTATGGCTACACCTTC | CASDSGTLNYGYTF | TRBJ1-2 | TRBV30 | - | -
TGTGCCAGCAGTTTAGGTGGGGATGGGGGAGCGTGGGCAGATACGCAGTATTTT | CASSLGGDGGAWADTQYF | TRBJ2-3 | TRBV12-3/TRBV12-4 | - | -
TGTGCCAGCAGCTACAGGAATTCACCCCTCCACTTT | CASSYRNSPLHF | TRBJ1-6 | TRBV12-3/TRBV12-4 | - | -
TGTGCCAGCAGCTTAGTTCCTAGAGAGTACGGGCAGTACTTC | CASSLVPREYGQYF | TRBJ2-5 | TRBV7-9 | - | -
TGCAGTGCCCTCTCGGGGGGGTACAATCAGCCCCAGCATTTT | CSALSGGYNQPQHF | TRBJ1-5 | TRBV20-1 | few | -
TGTGCCAGCAGAAGAGGTTGGGGCGCCCAGGCCGGCTACACCTTC | CASRRGWGAQAGYTF | TRBJ1-2 | TRBV6-5 | - | -
TGTGCCAGCGGTGACAGGCCCGATCAGCCCCAGCATTTT | CASGDRPDQPQHF | TRBJ1-5 | TRBV9 | - | -
TGCAGCGTTTTGATAGCGGGAGGCCGCCAAGAGACCCAGTACTTC | CSVLIAGGRQETQYF | TRBJ2-5 | TRBV29-1 | few | TRBD2
TGCAGCGGGGCCGATTCCTACGAGCAGTACTTC | CSGADSYEQYF | TRBJ2-7 | TRBV29-1 | - | -
TGTGCCAGCAGGATGACAGGGAGGTATCAGCCCCAGCATTTT | CASRMTGRYQPQHF | TRBJ1-5 | TRBV6-1 | - | TRBD1
TGTGCCAGCAGTTTATCTGGAATGGGGCTAGCGGCGACCACAGATACGCAGTATTTT | CASSLSGMGLAATTDTQYF | TRBJ2-3 | TRBV28 | - | TRBD2
TGCAGTGCTAGGGTGCCCTCGGCGGGAAACACCATATATTTT | CSARVPSAGNTIYF | TRBJ1-3 | TRBV20-1 | - | -
TGCGCCAGCAGCCCAGCCGGGACAACCTACAATGAGCAGTTCTTC | CASSPAGTTYNEQFF | TRBJ2-1 | TRBV5-1 | many | -
TGCAGTGCTAGAGTGAGCTCTGGGGCCAACGTCCTGACTTTC | CSARVSSGANVLTF | TRBJ2-6 | TRBV20-1 | - | -
TGTGCCAGCAGCCAAGTAGCGGGGGGGACCCCGACAGATACGCAGTATTTT | CASSQVAGGTPTDTQYF | TRBJ2-3 | TRBV3-1 | few | TRBD2
TGTGCCAGCAGCCCCATGACCGGATTTTCCTACGAGCAGTACTTC | CASSPMTGFSYEQYF | TRBJ2-7 | TRBV3-1 | - | -
TGTGCCAGCAGCTTCGGACAGCCTGCTAACTATGGCTACACCTTC | CASSFGQPANYGYTF | TRBJ1-2 | TRBV7-9 | few | -
TGCGCCAGCAGCTCCCGACAGGAACTGGATGAGCAGTTCTTC | CASSSRQELDEQFF | TRBJ2-1 | TRBV5-1 | - | -
TGTGCCAGCAGCTTAGTAGCAAACGAGCAGTACTTC | CASSLVANEQYF | TRBJ2-7 | TRBV11-2 | few | -
TGTGCCAGCAGCCCGGGACTAGTGAGCACAGATACGCAGTATTTT | CASSPGLVSTDTQYF | TRBJ2-3 | TRBV7-2 | - | TRBD2
TGCGCCAGCAGCTCGGTGCCGACAGGAGAGACTGAAGCTTTCTTT | CASSSVPTGETEAFF | TRBJ1-1 | TRBV5-1 | - | -
TGTGCCAGCAGCTTCGAGCCGGGAGAGCCCCAGCATTTT | CASSFEPGEPQHF | TRBJ1-5 | TRBV7-2 | - | -
TGCAGTGCTAGAGGCGGCGGTGGGACAGCCGCCGAGCAGTACTTC | CSARGGGGTAAEQYF | TRBJ2-7 | TRBV20-1 | - | TRBD1
TGTGCCAGCAGTACCCTTGGGGCAGCTAACTATGGCTACACCTTC | CASSTLGAANYGYTF | TRBJ1-2 | TRBV12-3/TRBV12-4 | - | -
TGTGCCAGCAGTGACGCAGGACAGGCCATTGAAGCTTTCTTT | CASSDAGQAIEAFF | TRBJ1-1 | TRBV6-4 | - | TRBD1
TGTGCCTGGAGTCAGGATTACTCAGATACGCAGTATTTT | CAWSQDYSDTQYF | TRBJ2-3 | TRBV30 | - | -
TGTGCCTTGTCTTGGGGCTACGAGCAGTACTTC | CALSWGYEQYF | TRBJ2-7 | TRBV30 | - | -
TGTGCCCTCAGGGATCCGGGACAGATGAACACTGAAGCTTTCTTT | CALRDPGQMNTEAFF | TRBJ1-1 | TRBV7-9 | few | TRBD1
TGTGCCAGCAGTTCGGCCGAGTACCAAGAGACCCAGTACTTC | CASSSAEYQETQYF | TRBJ2-5 | TRBV12-3/TRBV12-4 | - | -
TGTGCCAGCTCACCGGACAGGGCCACAGATACGCCGTATTTT | CASSPDRATDTPYF | TRBJ2-3 | TRBV18 | - | TRBD1